The present T cell receptor beta chain was sequenced within a study of cytomegalovirus exposure and HLA in healthy donors. From germline, CDR1 is SGHTA and CDR2 FQGNSA. The CDR3 loop spans 15 amino acids. A word on this clone: Its matching antigen is unknown.

The study's findings and limits: The authors excluded some V segments, including TRBV6-2 and TRBV6-3, as indistinguishable. In a later analysis, an Asian-associated ancestry cluster reportedly showed fewer N-insertions than the roughly 650-donor mean. Most TCR sequences were rare, but some public TCRs occurred in many donors. In a later analysis, V- and J-gene trimming of beta chains associated with a DCLRE1C missense variant, replicated independently.

60 Vbeta and 13 Jbeta primers were used in PCR. TCRdb keeps only in-frame clones here, not all; method: immunoSEQ multiplex PCR. The sample lists about 180,000 clones; under 85% were seen once. This TCR derives from a male donor in good health and CMV-seronegative. Sequences were obtained from PBMCs. The chain couples TRBV7-2 to TRBJ2-5, with 7 positions matching TRBD1. The closer fit of TRBJ2-7 to the DNA end suggests the J call may be wrong. CDR3: CASILRPGQKNEQYF. The CDR3 coding sequence is TGTGCCAGCATCCTAAGACCGGGACAGAAGAACGAGCAGTACTTC.